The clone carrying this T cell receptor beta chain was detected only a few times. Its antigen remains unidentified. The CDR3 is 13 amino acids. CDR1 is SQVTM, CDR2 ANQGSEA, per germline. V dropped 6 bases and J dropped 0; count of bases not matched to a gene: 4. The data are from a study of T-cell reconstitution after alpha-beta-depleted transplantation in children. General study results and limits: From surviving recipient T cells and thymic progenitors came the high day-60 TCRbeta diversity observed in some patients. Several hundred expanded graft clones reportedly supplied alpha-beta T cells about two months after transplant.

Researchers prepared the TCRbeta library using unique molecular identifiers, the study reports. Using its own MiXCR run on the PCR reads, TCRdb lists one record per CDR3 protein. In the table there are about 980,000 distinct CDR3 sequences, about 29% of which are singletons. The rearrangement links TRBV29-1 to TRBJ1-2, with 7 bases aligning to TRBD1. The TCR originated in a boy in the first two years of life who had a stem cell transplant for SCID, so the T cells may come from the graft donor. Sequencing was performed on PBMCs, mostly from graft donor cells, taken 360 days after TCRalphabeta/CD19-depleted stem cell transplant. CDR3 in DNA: TGCAGCGTCCGGGACAGTGCTAACTATGGCTACACCTTC. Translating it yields CSVRDSANYGYTF.